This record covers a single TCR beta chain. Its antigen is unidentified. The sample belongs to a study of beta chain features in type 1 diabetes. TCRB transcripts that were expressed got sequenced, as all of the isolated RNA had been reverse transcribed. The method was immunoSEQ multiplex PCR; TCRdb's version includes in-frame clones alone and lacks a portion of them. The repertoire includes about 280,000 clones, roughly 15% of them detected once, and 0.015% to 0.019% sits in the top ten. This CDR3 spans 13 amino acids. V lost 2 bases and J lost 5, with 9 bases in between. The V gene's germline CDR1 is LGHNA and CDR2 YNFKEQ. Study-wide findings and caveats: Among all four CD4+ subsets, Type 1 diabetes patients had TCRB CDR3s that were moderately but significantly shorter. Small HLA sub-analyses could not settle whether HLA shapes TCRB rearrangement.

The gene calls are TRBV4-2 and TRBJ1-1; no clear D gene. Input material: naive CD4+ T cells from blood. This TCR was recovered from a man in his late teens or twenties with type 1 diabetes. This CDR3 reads CASSQPGWTEAFF. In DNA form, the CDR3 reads TGTGCCAGCAGCCAACCGGGGTGGACTGAAGCTTTCTTT.